Listed below are T cell receptor beta chains from one sample, sequenced in a study of blood T cell repertoires in COVID-19. Using immunoSEQ multiplex PCR, the repertoire was profiled, and TCRdb retains in-frame clones only, with some absent. The data hold fewer than 300,000 clones, with roughly 92% observed a single time. Input material: peripheral blood. All receptors derive from a woman aged 25 to 45 with COVID-19, enrolled during active disease. The CDR3 runs from the conserved cysteine through the conserved F or W. D genes are given only for firm matches. Size values are once, few and many counts, or a class for expanded clones, and some rows have none.

>-|TRBJ2-3|-|TRBV28
CASKDSSSTDTQYF
TGTGCCAGCAAAGACTCCTCTAGCACAGATACGCAGTATTTT
>-|TRBJ1-3|-|TRBV19
CATGNRDSGNTIYF
TGTGCCACGGGAAACAGGGACTCTGGAAACACCATATATTTT
>-|TRBJ2-2|-|TRBV29-1
CSVNRDPNTGELFF
TGCAGCGTAAACAGGGACCCGAACACCGGGGAGCTGTTTTTT
>-|TRBJ2-5|TRBD1|TRBV25-1
CASSGVTGGRAIVETQYF
TGTGCCAGCAGTGGGGTCACAGGGGGCCGGGCGATCGTAGAGACCCAGTACTTC
>few|TRBJ2-5|TRBD2|TRBV9
CASSVGTSGKETQYF
TGTGCCAGCAGCGTAGGGACTAGCGGGAAAGAGACCCAGTACTTC
>-|TRBJ2-7|-|TRBV2
CASSSDRPYEQYF
TGTGCCAGCAGTTCTGACAGGCCCTACGAGCAGTACTTC
>-|TRBJ2-7|TRBD2|TRBV3-1/TRBV3-2
CASSQNPPGLVSTYEQYF
TGTGCCAGCAGCCAAAACCCTCCGGGACTAGTCTCTACGTATGAGCAGTACTTC
>-|TRBJ2-5|TRBD1|TRBV18
CASSLGDSPLEETQYF
TGTGCCAGCTCACTGGGGGACAGCCCTTTGGAGGAGACCCAGTACTTC
>-|TRBJ2-5|-|TRBV18
CASSPPTGHPQETQYF
TGTGCCAGCTCACCACCGACTGGACACCCCCAAGAGACCCAGTACTTC
>once|TRBJ1-5|TRBD1|TRBV4-1
CASSQDIRDRVGQPQHF
TGCGCCAGCAGCCAAGATATCCGGGACAGGGTGGGACAGCCCCAGCATTTT
>-|TRBJ2-1|-|TRBV7-3
CASSLGGRNPNEQFF
TGTGCCAGCAGCTTAGGGGGGAGGAACCCTAATGAGCAGTTCTTC
>-|TRBJ2-2|TRBD1|TRBV27
CASSSFALRQGPGELFF
TGTGCCAGCAGTTCCTTTGCCCTAAGACAGGGACCGGGGGAGCTGTTTTTT
>-|TRBJ2-5|TRBD2|TRBV10-2
CASSARLAAELETQYF
TGCGCCAGCAGTGCCAGACTAGCGGCAGAGCTGGAGACCCAGTACTTC
>-|TRBJ2-6|-|TRBV2
CASRGQISGANVLTF
TGTGCCAGCAGAGGACAGATTTCTGGGGCCAACGTCCTGACTTTC
>-|TRBJ2-3|-|TRBV7-9
CASSLLTGFTDTQYF
TGTGCCAGCAGCTTGTTAACGGGGTTCACAGATACGCAGTATTTT
>-|TRBJ1-2|TRBD1|TRBV5-8
CASSPRTGTALRTF
TGTGCCAGCAGCCCCAGAACCGGGACAGCCCTGAGGACCTTC
>-|TRBJ2-1|TRBD2|TRBV18
CASSLAGDSYNEQFF
TGTGCCAGCTCTCTAGCGGGAGACTCCTACAATGAGCAGTTCTTC
>-|TRBJ1-4|-|TRBV28
CASINRGGFEKLFF
TGTGCCAGCATAAATCGGGGGGGGTTTGAAAAACTGTTTTTT
>-|TRBJ2-7|TRBD1|TRBV3-1/TRBV3-2
CASSQVQGRYEQYF
TGTGCCAGCAGCCAAGTACAGGGGAGATACGAGCAGTACTTC
>once|TRBJ1-5|-|TRBV19
CASSIGGGQNSNQPQHF
TGTGCCAGTAGTATTGGGGGAGGGCAGAATAGCAATCAGCCCCAGCATTTT
>-|TRBJ2-7|TRBD1|TRBV7-2
CASSRSGTGTYEQYF
TGTGCCAGCAGCCGGTCCGGGACAGGTACCTACGAGCAGTACTTC
>-|TRBJ2-3|TRBD1|TRBV4-1
CASSPPGQGTDTQYF
TGCGCCAGCAGCCCTCCGGGACAGGGAACAGATACGCAGTATTTT
>-|TRBJ2-5|-|TRBV3-1/TRBV3-2
CASSPNPPGLETQYF
TGTGCCAGCAGTCCGAACCCTCCAGGGTTGGAGACCCAGTACTTC
>-|TRBJ2-5|-|TRBV11-3
CASSLGAGQETQYF
TGTGCCAGCAGCTTAGGAGCCGGGCAAGAGACCCAGTACTTC
>once|TRBJ2-2|-|TRBV19
CASSIALVGRALSYTGELFF
TGTGCCAGTAGTATAGCTTTGGTGGGCCGCGCCCTATCTTACACCGGGGAGCTGTTTTTT
>once|TRBJ2-7|TRBD2|TRBV5-5
CASSKTGTSESYEQYF
TGTGCCAGCAGCAAGACCGGGACTAGCGAGTCCTACGAGCAGTACTTC
>-|TRBJ2-5|TRBD2|TRBV5-4
CASSLTSGGGETQYF
TGTGCCAGCAGCTTGACTAGCGGAGGGGGTGAGACCCAGTACTTC
>-|TRBJ2-7|-|TRBV14
CASSLGGGAYEQYF
TGTGCCAGCAGCCTCGGAGGGGGGGCGTACGAGCAGTACTTC
>once|TRBJ1-2|TRBD1|TRBV5-1
CASSLDGQGDGYTF
TGCGCCAGCAGCTTGGACGGACAGGGGGATGGCTACACCTTC
>-|TRBJ1-5|-|TRBV28
CASSPRGVVYSNQPQHF
TGTGCCAGCAGCCCACGGGGGGTAGTCTATAGCAATCAGCCCCAGCATTTT
>-|TRBJ2-5|TRBD1|TRBV30
CAWNRGGETQYF
TGTGCCTGGAACAGGGGTGGAGAGACCCAGTACTTC
>-|TRBJ1-5|-|TRBV19
CASSKGPQGSQPQHF
TGTGCCAGTAGTAAAGGACCTCAGGGGAGTCAGCCCCAGCATTTT
>once|TRBJ2-2|-|TRBV4-1
CASSLGIQTGELFF
TGCGCCAGCAGCCTCGGGATTCAAACCGGGGAGCTGTTTTTT
>once|TRBJ2-7|TRBD1|TRBV14
CASSGQVYEQYF
TGTGCCAGCAGCGGACAGGTCTACGAGCAGTACTTC
>-|TRBJ1-2|-|TRBV5-6
CASSDRTVNYGYTF
TGTGCCAGCAGCGACCGGACAGTCAACTATGGCTACACCTTC
>-|TRBJ2-1|TRBD2|TRBV7-9
CASSLFSGSFHEQFF
TGTGCCAGCAGCTTATTTAGCGGGAGTTTCCATGAGCAGTTCTTC
>-|TRBJ2-3|TRBD2|TRBV3-1/TRBV3-2
CASSPILAADTQYF
TGTGCCAGCAGCCCAATCCTAGCGGCTGATACGCAGTATTTT
>-|TRBJ1-4|-|TRBV2
CASSSSIGEKLFF
TGTGCCAGCAGTTCTTCAATCGGGGAAAAACTGTTTTTT
>-|TRBJ1-1|-|TRBV19
CASSRYMNTEAFF
TGTGCCAGTAGTAGATACATGAACACTGAAGCTTTCTTT
>-|TRBJ1-1|TRBD1|TRBV6-5
CASIKTGGTEAFF
TGTGCCAGCATCAAGACAGGGGGCACTGAAGCTTTCTTT
>-|TRBJ1-2|-|TRBV28
CASRTPQGRYGYTF
TGTGCCAGCAGAACACCCCAGGGGCGGTATGGCTACACCTTC
>-|TRBJ2-2|TRBD1|TRBV14
CASKGTGVWTGELFF
TGTGCCAGCAAGGGGACAGGGGTATGGACCGGGGAGCTGTTTTTT
>-|TRBJ1-4|TRBD1|TRBV28
CASSLSPGQGNEKLFF
TGTGCCAGCAGTTTATCTCCGGGACAGGGGAATGAAAAACTGTTTTTT
>-|TRBJ2-7|-|TRBV10-1
CASRDRAIPGYEQYF
TGCGCCAGCAGAGACCGGGCTATCCCAGGGTACGAGCAGTACTTC
>-|TRBJ1-4|-|TRBV15
CATSRAVAGNEKLFF
TGTGCCACCAGCAGAGCCGTTGCGGGGAATGAAAAACTGTTTTTT
>-|TRBJ1-5|TRBD1|TRBV5-1
CASSTGQGSNQPQHF
TGCGCCAGCAGCACCGGACAGGGTAGCAATCAGCCCCAGCATTTT
>-|TRBJ2-4|TRBD1|TRBV11-3
CASSTGQGVSKNIQYF
TGTGCCAGCAGCACGGGACAGGGTGTTTCCAAAAACATTCAGTACTTC
>-|TRBJ1-6|-|TRBV30
CAWSVGGQGNSPLHF
TGTGCCTGGAGTGTAGGTGGGCAGGGAAATTCACCCCTCCACTTT
>once|TRBJ2-7|-|TRBV6-5
CASSLEGGTYEQYF
TGTGCCAGCAGCCTCGAGGGGGGGACCTACGAGCAGTACTTC
>-|TRBJ2-7|-|TRBV29-1
CSVVTRSYEQYF
TGCAGCGTTGTCACCAGAAGCTACGAGCAGTACTTC